What follows describes a single T cell receptor beta chain. The data were obtained in a study of low-dose radiotherapy and immunotherapy resistance in tumors. The germline gives CDR1 MDHEN, CDR2 SYDVKM. The CDR3 contains 13 residues. V shed 1 base and J shed 2 bases, with 4 bases lying between them. Primers used for first-strand cDNA, a TRAV- and TRBV-specific set, covered both alpha and beta chains. Both a constant-region primer and a V-primer adapter served to amplify TCRs across roughly 20 PCR cycles. Each CDR3 protein is one row after TCRdb ran MiXCR on the reads. The sample consists of about 9,600 distinct CDR3 sequences, around 79% of them appearing once.

The genes are TRBV28 and TRBJ2-3; D remains ambiguous. The clonotype was recovered from a human donor with advanced metastatic prostate, ovarian, gallbladder or colorectal cancer (not recorded which). This table probably holds off-target reads from a library built for another chain. CDR3 amino acids: CASSLSVTDTQYF. CDR3 DNA: TGTGCCAGCAGTTTATCGGTCACAGATACGCAGTATTTT.